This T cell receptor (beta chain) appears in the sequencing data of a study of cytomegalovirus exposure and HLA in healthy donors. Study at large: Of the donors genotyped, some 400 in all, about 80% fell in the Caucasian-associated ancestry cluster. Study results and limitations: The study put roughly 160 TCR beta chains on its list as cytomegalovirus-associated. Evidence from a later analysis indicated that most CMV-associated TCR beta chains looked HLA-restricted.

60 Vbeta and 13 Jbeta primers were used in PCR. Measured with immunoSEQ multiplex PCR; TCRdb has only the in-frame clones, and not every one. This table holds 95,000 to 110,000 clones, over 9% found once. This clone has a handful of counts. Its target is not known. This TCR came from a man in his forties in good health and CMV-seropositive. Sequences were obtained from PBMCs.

The CDR3 loop reads CAFRGGFPDTQYF. The CDR3 nucleotides read TGTGCCTTCCGAGGGGGTTTTCCAGATACGCAGTATTTT. V and J are TRBV30 and TRBJ2-3; the D gene is possibly TRBD1 (6 bases). Germline lookup yields CDR1 GTSNPN and CDR2 SVGIG (reference sequence). This CDR3 has 13 residues. The ends were cut back, 7 bases at V and 4 bases at J, with 15 bases in the middle.